What follows is one T cell receptor beta chain and its context. The antigen is unknown. This record belongs to a study of Ad26.COV2.S vaccination and SARS-CoV-2 variants. About the research overall: As a participant in COV1001, the donor was in the Ad26.COV2.S trial arm.

The treatment is: roughly 20 received Ad26.COV2.S at low or high dose, single or two shots; 5 received placebo; per-sample allocation not given. All samples were drawn on day 63, counting from the first vaccine or placebo injection. Findings and caveats of the study: For non-spike TCRs, breadth in vaccine recipients resembled that in placebo recipients. Breadth and depth estimates from TCRs may understate total T cell responses.

Using immunoSEQ multiplex PCR, the repertoire was profiled, and TCRdb retains in-frame clones only, with some absent. The data show hundreds of thousands of clones, with 80% to 95% seen just once and less than 15% held by the top ten. This CDR3 has 12 residues. Per germline, CDR1 SGHRS and CDR2 YFSETQ. Trimming at V came to 9 bases and at J to 6 bases, leaving 6 bases not matched to a gene. The receptor comes from a person aged 18 to 59 who received the Ad26.COV2.S COVID-19 vaccine or a placebo. Sample: peripheral blood, taken in a trial of Ad26.COV2.S vaccine versus placebo. The chain has TRBV5-1 and TRBJ2-7, with 10 bases fitting TRBD1. The CDR3 DNA is TGCGCCACGGGACAGGGGAATTCCGAGCAGTACTTC. This codes for CATGQGNSEQYF.